This is a list of T cell receptor beta chains from one sample in a study of T cell clonotyping in hematopoietic cell transplantation. Produced via immunoSEQ multiplex PCR; TCRdb's table is partial and in-frame only. The sample has just under 7,500 clones; around 90% are singletons. The sample here was peripheral blood mononuclear cells, taken before stem cell transplant. Every receptor here comes from a man in his sixties with acute myeloid leukemia. Some clones in this sample may be carry-over from other donors' samples. The CDR3 runs from the conserved cysteine through the conserved F or W. The D gene is left open where the match is weak. Not all rows give a size; the values are once, few, many and, for expanded clones, a class.

V gene	D gene	clone size	J gene	CDR3 protein	CDR3 DNA
TRBV19	.	.	TRBJ1-1	CASSMLEGRTEAFF	TGTGCCAGTAGTATGTTGGAGGGGCGCACTGAAGCTTTCTTT
TRBV5-7	.	.	TRBJ1-2	CASSLLTFQGWVGYTF	TGTGCCAGCAGCTTGCTAACCTTTCAGGGCTGGGTGGGCTACACCTTC
TRBV4-2	TRBD1	.	TRBJ1-1	CASSQELGQGIAFF	TGTGCCAGCAGCCAAGAATTGGGACAGGGGATTGCTTTCTTT
TRBV27	.	.	TRBJ2-3	CASSRGSRNTDTQYF	TGTGCCAGCAGTAGGGGCTCGAGGAACACAGATACGCAGTATTTT
TRBV7-8	.	.	TRBJ1-1	CASSFKGGTEAFF	TGTGCCAGCAGCTTTAAAGGGGGAACTGAAGCTTTCTTT
TRBV2	.	.	TRBJ2-7	CASMGEAREQYF	TGTGCCAGCATGGGTGAAGCGCGCGAGCAGTACTTC
TRBV15	TRBD1	once	TRBJ1-5	CATSLQQGPNQPQHF	TGTGCCACCAGCTTACAACAGGGGCCCAATCAGCCCCAGCATTTT
TRBV7-6	.	once	TRBJ2-6	CASALQGLDGANVLTF	TGTGCCAGCGCATTACAGGGCTTGGACGGGGCCAACGTCCTGACTTTC
TRBV2	TRBD1	.	TRBJ2-2	CASSSRGPGELFF	TGTGCCAGCTCCAGCAGGGGGCCCGGGGAGCTGTTTTTT
TRBV11-2	.	.	TRBJ2-5	CASQRREETQYF	TGTGCCAGCCAACGAAGGGAAGAGACCCAGTACTTC
TRBV30	.	.	TRBJ1-1	CAWSPGGHEAFF	TGTGCCTGGAGCCCCGGGGGGCATGAAGCTTTCTTT
TRBV4-2	.	.	TRBJ1-1	CASSQGVSEAFF	TGTGCCAGCAGCCAGGGGGTCTCTGAAGCTTTCTTT
TRBV6-1	.	.	TRBJ2-1	CASRGGGYNEQFF	TGTGCCAGCAGAGGGGGGGGCTACAATGAGCAGTTCTTC
TRBV9	.	.	TRBJ2-7	CASSGETNHEQYF	TGTGCCAGCAGCGGCGAGACAAACCACGAGCAGTACTTC
TRBV7-9	.	.	TRBJ1-2	CASSRGTYGYTF	TGTGCCAGCAGCCGGGGGACCTATGGCTACACCTTC
TRBV28	TRBD2	.	TRBJ2-3	CASSLREGPDTQYF	TGTGCCAGCAGTTTAAGGGAGGGTCCAGATACGCAGTATTTT
TRBV28	.	.	TRBJ2-5	CASSLYPGAETQYF	TGTGCCAGCAGTTTATACCCGGGGGCGGAGACCCAGTACTTC
TRBV9	TRBD2	.	TRBJ2-3	CASSPHPLAGVTDTQYF	TGTGCCAGCAGCCCCCACCCCCTAGCGGGAGTGACAGATACGCAGTATTTT
TRBV10-3	TRBD2	.	TRBJ2-3	CAISGRLAVDTDTQYF	TGTGCCATCAGTGGGCGACTAGCGGTAGACACAGATACGCAGTATTTT
TRBV19	TRBD1	once	TRBJ1-3	CASRTGATGGNTIYF	TGTGCCAGTAGGACAGGGGCCACGGGTGGAAACACCATATATTTT
TRBV20-1	TRBD1	.	TRBJ1-2	CSARGDYGYTF	TGCAGTGCCAGGGGGGACTATGGCTACACCTTC
TRBV7-6	TRBD2	.	TRBJ2-7	CASSLLKAGVRHEQYF	TGTGCCAGCAGCTTACTAAAAGCGGGAGTACGTCACGAGCAGTACTTC
TRBV5-1	.	.	TRBJ2-7	CASSLDRATIDYEQYF	TGCGCCAGCAGCTTGGACCGAGCTACCATAGACTACGAGCAGTACTTC
TRBV2	.	.	TRBJ2-7	CASRWAVNSYEQYF	TGTGCCAGCAGATGGGCTGTTAACTCCTACGAGCAGTACTTC
TRBV6-4	.	.	TRBJ2-2	CASSPRLGANTGELFF	TGTGCCAGCAGCCCCCGTTTAGGCGCGAACACCGGGGAGCTGTTTTTT
TRBV15	.	.	TRBJ2-6	CATSRQGLYSGANVLTF	TGTGCCACCAGCAGACAGGGGCTATACTCTGGGGCCAACGTCCTGACTTTC
TRBV13	.	.	TRBJ2-7	CASSAGGQGQYEQYF	TGTGCCAGCAGCGCCGGGGGGCAGGGGCAATACGAGCAGTACTTC
TRBV5-4	.	once	TRBJ1-2	CASSSIGTRRWGYTF	TGTGCCAGCAGCTCGATCGGGACTAGACGCTGGGGCTACACCTTC
TRBV4-1	TRBD1	.	TRBJ1-2	CASSLRTGQNYGYTF	TGCGCCAGCAGCCTCCGGACAGGGCAAAACTATGGCTACACCTTC
TRBV29-1	.	.	TRBJ2-3	CSALHTDTQYF	TGCAGCGCTTTACATACAGATACGCAGTATTTT
TRBV30	.	.	TRBJ2-7	CAWSVHSYEQYF	TGTGCCTGGAGTGTACACAGCTACGAGCAGTACTTC
TRBV25-1	.	.	TRBJ1-1	CASSESPNWAEAFF	TGTGCCAGCAGTGAATCCCCGAACTGGGCTGAAGCTTTCTTT
TRBV28	TRBD1	.	TRBJ2-7	CASSSPDRSSYEQYF	TGTGCCAGCAGTTCCCCGGACAGGAGCTCCTACGAGCAGTACTTC
TRBV5-1	.	few	TRBJ2-7	CASSFNGGEQYF	TGCGCCAGCAGCTTCAACGGGGGCGAGCAGTACTTC
TRBV6-6	.	.	TRBJ1-5	CASTFSSNQPQHF	TGTGCCAGCACCTTCAGTAGCAATCAGCCCCAGCATTTT
TRBV30	.	few	TRBJ2-5	CAWSVDGRIGETQYF	TGTGCCTGGAGTGTAGACGGCAGGATCGGGGAGACCCAGTACTTC
TRBV6-1	.	.	TRBJ2-3	CASSERAIEGTDTQYF	TGTGCCAGCAGTGAAAGAGCTATCGAAGGCACAGATACGCAGTATTTT
TRBV14	.	.	TRBJ1-4	CASSQAGLTNEKLFF	TGTGCCAGCAGCCAGGCAGGGCTGACTAATGAAAAACTGTTTTTT
TRBV11-2	.	.	TRBJ1-6	CASSWDRGDSPLHF	TGTGCCAGCAGCTGGGACCGGGGAGATTCACCCCTCCACTTT
TRBV7-9	.	.	TRBJ2-2	CASSSLDGELFF	TGTGCCAGCAGCTCTCTGGACGGGGAGCTGTTTTTT
TRBV2	TRBD2	.	TRBJ2-7	CASGGVFSYEQYF	TGTGCCAGCGGGGGGGTTTTTTCCTACGAGCAGTACTTC
TRBV29-1	.	once	TRBJ1-2	CSVERGDDYGYTF	TGCAGCGTTGAAAGGGGGGACGACTATGGCTACACCTTC
TRBV5-1	TRBD2	.	TRBJ2-3	CASSWGGLARDTQYF	TGCGCCAGCAGCTGGGGGGGACTAGCTCGCGATACGCAGTATTTT